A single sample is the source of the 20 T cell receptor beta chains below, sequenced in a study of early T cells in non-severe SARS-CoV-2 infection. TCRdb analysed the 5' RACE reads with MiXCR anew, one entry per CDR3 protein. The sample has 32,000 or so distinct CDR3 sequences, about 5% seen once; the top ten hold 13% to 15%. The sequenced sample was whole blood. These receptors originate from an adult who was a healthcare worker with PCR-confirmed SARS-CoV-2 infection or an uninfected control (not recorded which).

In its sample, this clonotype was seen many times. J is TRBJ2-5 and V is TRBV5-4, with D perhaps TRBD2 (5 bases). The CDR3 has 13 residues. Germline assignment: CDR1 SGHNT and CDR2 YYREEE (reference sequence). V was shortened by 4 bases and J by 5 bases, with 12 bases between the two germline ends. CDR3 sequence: CASSRRPGETQYF. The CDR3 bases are TGTGCCAGCAGCCGGAGGCCCGGGGAGACCCAGTACTTC.

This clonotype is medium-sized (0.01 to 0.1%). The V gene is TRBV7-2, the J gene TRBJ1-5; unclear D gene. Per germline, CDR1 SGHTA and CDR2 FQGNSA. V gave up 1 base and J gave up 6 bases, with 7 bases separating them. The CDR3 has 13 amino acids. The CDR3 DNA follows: TGTGCCAGCAGCTTAGACGCGGCTCAGCCCCAGCATTTT. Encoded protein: CASSLDAAQPQHF. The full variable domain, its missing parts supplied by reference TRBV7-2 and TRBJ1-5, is GAGVSQSPSNKVTEKGKDVELRCDPISGHTALYWYRQSLGQGLEFLIYFQGNSAPDKSGLPSDRFSAERTGGSVSTLTIQRTQQEDSAVYLCASSLDAAQPQHFGDGTRLSIL.

CDR3: CASSYEVDYGYTF. CDR3 nucleotides: TGTGCCAGCAGTTACGAGGTGGACTATGGCTACACCTTC. This chain joins TRBV6-2 or TRBV6-3 and TRBJ1-2; no definite D call. In germline, CDR1 is MNHEY, CDR2 SVGEGT. The CDR3 runs to 13 residues. V shed 2 bases and J shed 3 bases, with 7 bases lying between them.

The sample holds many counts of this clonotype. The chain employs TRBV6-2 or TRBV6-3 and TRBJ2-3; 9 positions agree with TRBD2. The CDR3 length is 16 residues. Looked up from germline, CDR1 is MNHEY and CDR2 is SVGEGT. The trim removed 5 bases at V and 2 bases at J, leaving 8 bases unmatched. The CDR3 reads CASSQDSGGDTDTQYF. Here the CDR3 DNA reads TGTGCCAGCAGTCAGGATAGCGGGGGTGACACAGATACGCAGTATTTT.

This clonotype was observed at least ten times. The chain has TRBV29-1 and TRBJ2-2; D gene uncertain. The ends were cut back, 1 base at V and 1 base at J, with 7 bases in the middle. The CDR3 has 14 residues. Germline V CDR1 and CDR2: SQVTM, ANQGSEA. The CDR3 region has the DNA TGCAGCGTTGAAGTCGGCCAGAACACCGGGGAGCTGTTTTTT. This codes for CSVEVGQNTGELFF.

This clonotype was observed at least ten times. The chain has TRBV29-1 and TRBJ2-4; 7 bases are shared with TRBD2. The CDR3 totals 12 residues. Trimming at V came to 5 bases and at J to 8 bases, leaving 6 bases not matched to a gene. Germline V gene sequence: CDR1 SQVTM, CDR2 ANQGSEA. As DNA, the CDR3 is TGCAGCGTTCGCGAGCGGGGAGACATTCAGTACTTC. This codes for CSVRERGDIQYF.

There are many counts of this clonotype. Written as DNA, the CDR3 is TGTGCCAGCACCCCAGGACTTTATAGCAATCAGCCCCAGCATTTT. This gives the protein CASTPGLYSNQPQHF. The chain uses TRBV12-3 or TRBV12-4 and TRBJ1-5; D not resolved. Trimming removed 7 bases from V and 0 bases from J, with 13 bases in between. The CDR3 loop spans 15 amino acids.

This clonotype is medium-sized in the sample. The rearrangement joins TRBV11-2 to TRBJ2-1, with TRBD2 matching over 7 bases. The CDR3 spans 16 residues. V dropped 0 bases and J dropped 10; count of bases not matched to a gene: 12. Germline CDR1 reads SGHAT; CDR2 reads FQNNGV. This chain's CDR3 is CASSLEPRLAVLEQFF. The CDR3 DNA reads TGTGCCAGCAGCTTAGAGCCGAGACTAGCTGTATTGGAGCAGTTCTTC.

Written as DNA, the CDR3 is TGTGCCAGCAGCGAAACCGGGGAGCTGTTTTTT. Translation: CASSETGELFF. This rearrangement joins TRBV11-1 to TRBJ2-2, with D unclear. Per germline, CDR1 SGHAT and CDR2 FQDESV (reference sequence). The CDR3 contains 11 residues. V was cut by 5 bases and J by 5 bases, with 3 bases left in between.

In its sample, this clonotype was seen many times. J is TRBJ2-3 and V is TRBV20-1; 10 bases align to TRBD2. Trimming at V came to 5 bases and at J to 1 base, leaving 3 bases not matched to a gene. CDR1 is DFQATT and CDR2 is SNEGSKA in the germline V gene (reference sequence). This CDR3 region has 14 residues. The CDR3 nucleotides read TGCAGTGCTCTAGCGGGGGCACGCACAGATACGCAGTATTTT. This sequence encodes CSALAGARTDTQYF.

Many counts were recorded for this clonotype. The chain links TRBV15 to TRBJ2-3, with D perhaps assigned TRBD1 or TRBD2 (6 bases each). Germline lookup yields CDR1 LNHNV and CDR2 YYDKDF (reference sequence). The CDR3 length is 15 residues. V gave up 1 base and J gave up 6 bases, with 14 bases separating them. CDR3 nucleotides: TGTGCCACCAGCAGAGCTCTCGGGGGCTCGGATACGCAGTATTTT. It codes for CATSRALGGSDTQYF.

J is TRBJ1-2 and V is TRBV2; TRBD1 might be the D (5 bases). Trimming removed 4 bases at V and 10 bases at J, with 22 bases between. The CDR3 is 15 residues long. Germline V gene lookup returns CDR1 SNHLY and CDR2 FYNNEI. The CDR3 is CASSVIPGNRDDYTF. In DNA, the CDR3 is TGTGCCAGCAGTGTTATTCCAGGGAATAGGGATGACTACACCTTC.

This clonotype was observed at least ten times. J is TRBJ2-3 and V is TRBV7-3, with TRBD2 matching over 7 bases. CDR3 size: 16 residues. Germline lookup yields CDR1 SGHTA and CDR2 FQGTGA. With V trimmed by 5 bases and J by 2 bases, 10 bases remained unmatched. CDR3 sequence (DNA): TGTGCCAGCAGCCTCTGGGCGGGGGTCCTCACAGATACGCAGTATTTT. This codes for CASSLWAGVLTDTQYF.

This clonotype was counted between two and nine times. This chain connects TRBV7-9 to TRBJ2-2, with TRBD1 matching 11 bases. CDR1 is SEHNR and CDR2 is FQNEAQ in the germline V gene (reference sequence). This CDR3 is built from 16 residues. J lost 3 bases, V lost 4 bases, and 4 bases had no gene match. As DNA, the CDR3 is TGTGCCAGCAGCTATCCGGGACAGGGGGACACCGGGGAGCTGTTTTTT. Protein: CASSYPGQGDTGELFF.

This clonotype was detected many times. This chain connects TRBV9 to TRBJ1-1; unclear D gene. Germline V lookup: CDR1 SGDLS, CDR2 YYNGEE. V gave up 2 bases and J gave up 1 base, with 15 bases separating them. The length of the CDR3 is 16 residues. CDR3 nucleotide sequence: TGTGCCAGCAGCGTCGGACCGATAGCCGGGAACACTGAAGCTTTCTTT. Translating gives CASSVGPIAGNTEAFF.

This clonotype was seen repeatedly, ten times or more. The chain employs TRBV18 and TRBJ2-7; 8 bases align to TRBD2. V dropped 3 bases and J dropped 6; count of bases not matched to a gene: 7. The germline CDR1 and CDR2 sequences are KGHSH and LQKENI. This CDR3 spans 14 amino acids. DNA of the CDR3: TGTGCCAGCTCACCCGGGACTAGTTATAGCGAGCAGTACTTC. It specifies CASSPGTSYSEQYF.

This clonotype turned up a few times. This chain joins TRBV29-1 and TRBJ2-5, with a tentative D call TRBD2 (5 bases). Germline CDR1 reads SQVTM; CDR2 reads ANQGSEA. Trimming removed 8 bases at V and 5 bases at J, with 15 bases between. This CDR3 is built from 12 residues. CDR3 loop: CSTWRVGETQYF. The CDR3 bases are TGCAGCACCTGGCGGGTCGGGGAGACCCAGTACTTC. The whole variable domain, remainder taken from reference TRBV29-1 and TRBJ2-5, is SAVISQKPSRDICQRGTSLTIQCQVDSQVTMMFWYRQQPGQSLTLIATANQGSEATYESGFVIDKFPISRPNLTFSTLTVSNMSPEDSSIYLCSTWRVGETQYFGPGTRLLVL.

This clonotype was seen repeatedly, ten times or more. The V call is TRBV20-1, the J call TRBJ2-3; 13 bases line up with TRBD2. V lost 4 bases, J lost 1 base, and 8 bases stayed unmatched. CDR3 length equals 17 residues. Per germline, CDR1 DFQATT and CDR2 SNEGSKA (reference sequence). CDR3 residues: CSATGLAGAAGTDTQYF. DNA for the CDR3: TGCAGTGCTACCGGACTAGCGGGGGCGGCTGGCACAGATACGCAGTATTTT.

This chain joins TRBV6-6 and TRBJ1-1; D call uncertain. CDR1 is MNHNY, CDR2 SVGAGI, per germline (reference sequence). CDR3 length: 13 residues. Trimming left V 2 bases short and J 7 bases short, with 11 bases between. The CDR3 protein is CASSYGRFFEAFF. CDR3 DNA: TGTGCCAGCAGTTACGGGCGGTTCTTTGAAGCTTTCTTT.

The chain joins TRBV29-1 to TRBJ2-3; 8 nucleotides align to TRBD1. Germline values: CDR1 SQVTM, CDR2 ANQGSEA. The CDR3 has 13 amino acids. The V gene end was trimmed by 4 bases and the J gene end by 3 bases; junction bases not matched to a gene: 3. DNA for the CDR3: TGCAGCGTTGCCAGGGGGCGGACAGATACGCAGTATTTT. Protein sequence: CSVARGRTDTQYF.